Listed below are T cell receptor beta chains from one sample, sequenced in a study of cytomegalovirus exposure and HLA in healthy donors. Assay: immunoSEQ multiplex PCR; the TCRdb copy retains only in-frame clones and omits some. Of roughly 84,000 clones listed, under 80% are singletons. Sequenced sample: PBMCs. The receptor source for this set is a male donor in good health and CMV-seropositive. CDR3s include the opening cysteine and the closing phenylalanine or tryptophan. Each record gives: V gene, clone size, D gene, J gene, CDR3 protein, CDR3 DNA. A D gene is named only where the DNA matches it firmly. A row's size may be missing; if present it is once, few, many or a size class.

v_gene: TRBV7-9; abundance: NA; d_gene: NA; j_gene: TRBJ2-7; CDR3aa: CASSLTEGHEQYF; CDR3nt: TGTGCCAGCAGCTTAACGGAGGGGCACGAGCAGTACTTC
v_gene: TRBV28; abundance: NA; d_gene: TRBD1; j_gene: TRBJ1-5; CDR3aa: CASRSGTGYQPQHF; CDR3nt: TGTGCCAGCAGATCCGGGACAGGGTATCAGCCCCAGCATTTT
v_gene: TRBV27; abundance: once; d_gene: NA; j_gene: TRBJ2-2; CDR3aa: CASSLSFPRTGELFF; CDR3nt: TGTGCCAGCAGTTTATCATTCCCTAGGACCGGGGAGCTGTTTTTT
v_gene: TRBV6-5; abundance: NA; d_gene: NA; j_gene: TRBJ1-4; CDR3aa: CASTRRGEKLFF; CDR3nt: TGTGCCAGCACGAGGCGAGGGGAAAAACTGTTTTTT
v_gene: TRBV9; abundance: NA; d_gene: NA; j_gene: TRBJ2-1; CDR3aa: CASSVDWRGHNEQFF; CDR3nt: TGTGCCAGCAGCGTAGATTGGCGGGGCCACAATGAGCAGTTCTTC
v_gene: TRBV7-2; abundance: few; d_gene: NA; j_gene: TRBJ1-1; CDR3aa: CASSIPGGITEAFF; CDR3nt: TGTGCCAGCAGCATACCCGGGGGGATCACTGAAGCTTTCTTT
v_gene: TRBV6-4; abundance: NA; d_gene: NA; j_gene: TRBJ2-5; CDR3aa: CAGSDYKGAELNF; CDR3nt: TGTGCCGGCAGTGACTACAAGGGAGCTGAACTCAACTTC
v_gene: TRBV21-1; abundance: once; d_gene: NA; j_gene: TRBJ2-3; CDR3aa: CARNNTPEEAQDTQYF; CDR3nt: TGTGCCAGAAACAATACTCCCGAAGAGGCCCAAGATACGCAGTATTTT
v_gene: TRBV5-8; abundance: NA; d_gene: TRBD1; j_gene: TRBJ2-7; CDR3aa: CASSWGDRGEQYF; CDR3nt: TGTGCCAGCAGCTGGGGGGACAGGGGCGAGCAGTACTTC
v_gene: TRBV5-1; abundance: NA; d_gene: TRBD1; j_gene: TRBJ1-2; CDR3aa: CASSSNGAGTGAGYTF; CDR3nt: TGCGCCAGCAGCTCAAACGGCGCCGGGACAGGGGCTGGCTACACCTTC
v_gene: TRBV11-3; abundance: once; d_gene: NA; j_gene: TRBJ2-3; CDR3aa: CASSSATDTQYF; CDR3nt: TGTGCCAGCAGCTCAGCGACAGATACGCAGTATTTT
v_gene: TRBV19; abundance: NA; d_gene: TRBD1; j_gene: TRBJ2-7; CDR3aa: CASSAGGEVYEQYF; CDR3nt: TGTGCCAGTAGTGCAGGGGGCGAAGTCTACGAGCAGTACTTC
v_gene: TRBV6-6; abundance: NA; d_gene: TRBD2; j_gene: TRBJ2-5; CDR3aa: CASSYSRGSGPETQYF; CDR3nt: TGTGCCAGCAGTTACTCGCGCGGGAGCGGGCCTGAGACCCAGTACTTC
v_gene: TRBV7-8; abundance: NA; d_gene: NA; j_gene: TRBJ2-7; CDR3aa: CASSLVVGEYEQYF; CDR3nt: TGTGCCAGCAGCTTAGTTGTCGGGGAATACGAGCAGTACTTC
v_gene: TRBV5-6; abundance: NA; d_gene: TRBD1; j_gene: TRBJ2-1; CDR3aa: CAVSGTGGSNEQFF; CDR3nt: TGTGCCGTCTCCGGGACAGGGGGCTCCAATGAGCAGTTCTTC
v_gene: TRBV4-1; abundance: NA; d_gene: TRBD1; j_gene: TRBJ2-5; CDR3aa: CASSRVGQTAETQYF; CDR3nt: TGCGCCAGCAGCCGAGTGGGACAGACTGCGGAGACCCAGTACTTC
v_gene: TRBV2; abundance: NA; d_gene: NA; j_gene: TRBJ1-5; CDR3aa: CASRWGGRQPQHF; CDR3nt: TGTGCCAGCAGATGGGGAGGAAGGCAGCCCCAGCATTTT
v_gene: TRBV18; abundance: NA; d_gene: NA; j_gene: TRBJ2-7; CDR3aa: CASSPPGIYEQYF; CDR3nt: TGTGCCAGCTCACCACCGGGCATATACGAGCAGTACTTC
v_gene: TRBV27; abundance: NA; d_gene: TRBD2; j_gene: TRBJ2-1; CDR3aa: CASSSLANTYNEQFF; CDR3nt: TGTGCCAGCTCTTCACTAGCGAATACCTACAATGAGCAGTTCTTC
v_gene: TRBV15; abundance: NA; d_gene: TRBD2; j_gene: TRBJ2-1; CDR3aa: CATSREPSGDFYNEQFF; CDR3nt: TGTGCCACCAGCAGAGAGCCTAGCGGAGATTTTTACAATGAGCAGTTCTTC
v_gene: TRBV7-9; abundance: NA; d_gene: TRBD1; j_gene: TRBJ2-3; CDR3aa: CASSLSRQGADTQYF; CDR3nt: TGTGCCAGCAGCTTATCGAGACAGGGGGCAGATACGCAGTATTTT
v_gene: TRBV7-9; abundance: few; d_gene: NA; j_gene: TRBJ2-7; CDR3aa: CASSSRPLGGSGRYEQYF; CDR3nt: TGTGCCAGCAGCTCCAGACCTTTAGGCGGGTCAGGACGCTACGAGCAGTACTTC
v_gene: TRBV4-1; abundance: NA; d_gene: TRBD2; j_gene: TRBJ2-1; CDR3aa: CASSQARGTSANEQFF; CDR3nt: TGCGCCAGCAGCCAAGCCCGTGGGACTAGCGCCAATGAGCAGTTCTTC
v_gene: TRBV7-2; abundance: NA; d_gene: TRBD2; j_gene: TRBJ2-3; CDR3aa: CASSLTSQTSAPGGNTQYF; CDR3nt: TGTGCCAGCAGCTTAACTTCCCAGACTAGCGCCCCCGGGGGAAATACGCAGTATTTT
v_gene: TRBV5-1; abundance: NA; d_gene: NA; j_gene: TRBJ1-1; CDR3aa: CASSFFTSDSIGDTEAFF; CDR3nt: TGCGCCAGCAGCTTTTTTACGTCCGACAGTATAGGGGACACTGAAGCTTTCTTT
v_gene: TRBV30; abundance: NA; d_gene: TRBD1; j_gene: TRBJ1-1; CDR3aa: CAWSVAGTVEAFF; CDR3nt: TGTGCCTGGAGTGTAGCCGGGACAGTTGAAGCTTTCTTT
v_gene: TRBV25-1; abundance: NA; d_gene: TRBD1; j_gene: TRBJ1-4; CDR3aa: CASSSAQGDSEKLFF; CDR3nt: TGTGCCAGCTCGAGCGCTCAGGGGGATAGCGAAAAACTGTTTTTT
v_gene: TRBV4-1; abundance: NA; d_gene: NA; j_gene: TRBJ2-1; CDR3aa: CASSQAPGVVNEQFF; CDR3nt: TGCGCCAGCAGCCAAGCCCCCGGGGTGGTCAATGAGCAGTTCTTC